A single sample is the source of the 20 T cell receptor beta chains below, sequenced in a study of CD8 T cells in ankylosing spondylitis. Each CDR3 protein gets one entry after TCRdb re-called the 5' RACE reads with MiXCR. The sample holds roughly 230,000 distinct CDR3 sequences, about 10% seen once. Sequenced material: blood, either unsorted or a sorted T cell fraction (not recorded which). The receptor set was obtained from a male donor with ankylosing spondylitis or in good health (not recorded which).

This clonotype was picked up many times. The V gene is TRBV6-1, the J gene TRBJ2-1, with D hard to call. The CDR3 contains 14 residues. The V end lost 8 bases, the J end lost 0 bases, and 11 bases lay between the germline ends. Germline assignment: CDR1 MNHNS and CDR2 SASEGT. CDR3 DNA: TGTGCCAGCCTCGACTCCAGCTCCTACAATGAGCAGTTCTTC. Its translation: CASLDSSSYNEQFF.

This clonotype was counted at least ten times. J is TRBJ2-1 and V is TRBV19, with 8 bases lining up with TRBD1. With V trimmed by 0 bases and J by 7 bases, 2 bases remained unmatched. Germline CDR1 is LNHDA and CDR2 is SQIVND (reference sequence). The CDR3 contains 14 residues. The CDR3 nucleotides are TGTGCCAGTAGTATAGACGGACAGGGAAATGAGCAGTTCTTC. It translates to CASSIDGQGNEQFF.

This chain links TRBV11-3 with TRBJ2-2, with D uncertain. The germline V gene has CDR1 SGHNT and CDR2 YENEEA. V dropped 1 base and J dropped 5 bases, with 8 bases sitting between them. This CDR3 is 14 amino acids long. CDR3 in DNA: TGTGCCAGCAGCTTAGGACACGGGACCGGGGAGCTGTTTTTT. Translated, it gives CASSLGHGTGELFF.

This clonotype has at least ten counts. V usage is TRBV5-1 and J usage is TRBJ2-3, with D unresolved. The germline CDR1 and CDR2 sequences are SGHRS and YFSETQ. The CDR3 is made up of 16 amino acids. Deletions cut 0 bases from V and 0 bases from J, with 11 bases between. CDR3 in amino acids: CASSLAERSSTDTQYF. CDR3 DNA sequence: TGCGCCAGCAGCTTGGCCGAGAGGAGTAGCACAGATACGCAGTATTTT.

The table lists this clonotype with many counts. The chain couples TRBV11-2 to TRBJ2-1, with no clear D. The V gene's germline CDR1 is SGHAT and CDR2 FQNNGV. This CDR3 spans 12 amino acids. Trimming pared 3 bases from V and 8 bases from J, leaving 8 bases between. Written as DNA, the CDR3 is TGTGCCAGCAGCTTGTCTCTCGATGAGCAGTTCTTC. This sequence encodes CASSLSLDEQFF.

This clonotype appeared many times. The chain links TRBV20-1 to TRBJ2-4; no clear D. CDR3 length equals 13 residues. The germline V and J ends were trimmed by 5 bases and 1 base, with 9 bases remaining between them. CDR1 is DFQATT, CDR2 SNEGSKA, per germline (reference sequence). The DNA for the CDR3 is TGCAGTGCTCCGGACCGGGCCAAAAACATTCAGTACTTC. Its protein product is CSAPDRAKNIQYF.

Many counts were recorded for this clonotype. This sequence joins TRBV25-1 and TRBJ2-1, with 7 bases aligning to TRBD2. The germline CDR1 and CDR2 sequences are MGHDK and SYGVNS. V was pared by 4 bases and J by 3 bases, with 9 bases of the junction left unmatched. This CDR3 is built from 16 residues. The CDR3 loop is CASSVPAGLFYNEQFF. The DNA of the CDR3 is TGTGCCAGCAGTGTCCCAGCGGGACTCTTCTACAATGAGCAGTTCTTC.

This clonotype has ten or more counts. This chain uses TRBV10-3 with TRBJ2-1; TRBD1 matches 9 bases. Germline values: CDR1 ENHRY, CDR2 SYGVKD. CDR3 length equals 14 residues. J gave up 7 bases and V 7 bases, and 8 bases lay outside the gene matches. The CDR3 coding sequence is TGTGCCATCAACCCGGGACAGGGAGAAAATGAGCAGTTCTTC. Translated: CAINPGQGENEQFF.

The sample holds many counts of this clonotype. The chain combines TRBV10-2 with TRBJ2-5, with D uncertain. Trimming left V 5 bases short and J 1 base short, with 8 bases between. From germline, CDR1 is WSHSY and CDR2 SAAADI. The CDR3 is 13 residues long. This CDR3 reads CASSLTRQETQYF. The CDR3 bases are TGCGCCAGCAGTCTGACTCGCCAAGAGACCCAGTACTTC.

This clonotype has ten or more counts. This chain uses TRBV4-1 with TRBJ2-2; D gene ambiguous. This CDR3 contains 16 residues. CDR1 and CDR2 (germline): MGHRA, YSYEKL. V was trimmed by 0 bases and J by 7 bases, leaving 15 bases between them. CDR3 DNA sequence: TGCGCCAGCAGCCAAGATCGAGGCGGTCTCGGCGGGGAGCTGTTTTTT. Encoded protein: CASSQDRGGLGGELFF.

There are many counts of this clonotype. The rearrangement joins TRBV5-1 to TRBJ2-5, with D possibly being TRBD1 or TRBD2 (5 bases each). The CDR3 sequence is 15 residues long. Germline values: CDR1 SGHRS, CDR2 YFSETQ. Trimming shortened V by 1 base and J by 3 bases, and 13 bases separated the two germline ends. This CDR3 reads CASSLLWGTKETQYF. CDR3 sequence (DNA): TGCGCCAGCAGCTTGTTGTGGGGGACCAAAGAGACCCAGTACTTC.

The sample holds one count of this clonotype. The chain uses TRBV5-1 and TRBJ1-1; tentative D call: TRBD1 (5 bases). Trimming cost V 5 bases and J 4 bases, with 12 bases left between them. Germline V gene data show CDR1 as SGHRS and CDR2 as YFSETQ. The CDR3 runs to 13 residues. CDR3 sequence (DNA): TGCGCCAGCAGGTGGGAGGGGAGCACTGAAGCTTTCTTT. Protein product: CASRWEGSTEAFF.

The chain carries TRBV6-5 and TRBJ1-2; D might be TRBD1 (6 bases). Germline loops: CDR1 MNHEY, CDR2 SVGAGI. Trimming shortened V by 6 bases and J by 0 bases, and 14 bases separated the two germline ends. CDR3 length: 15 residues. This CDR3 reads CASRSTGSANYGYTF. The CDR3 DNA sequence: TGTGCCAGCAGAAGTACAGGGTCTGCTAACTATGGCTACACCTTC.

This clonotype has a count of ten or more. The chain couples TRBV5-1 to TRBJ1-1; 7 nucleotides align to TRBD1. The V gene's germline CDR1 is SGHRS and CDR2 YFSETQ. The V segment lost 0 bases and the J segment 1 base; nucleotides outside the gene matches: 9. The CDR3 is 17 amino acids. CDR3 protein: CASSLDDRVLSNTEAFF. CDR3 DNA sequence: TGCGCCAGCAGCTTGGATGACAGGGTCCTTTCGAACACTGAAGCTTTCTTT. Full variable domain (outside the CDR3, taken from reference TRBV5-1 and TRBJ1-1): KAGVTQTPRYLIKTRGQQVTLSCSPISGHRSVSWYQQTPGQGLQFLFEYFSETQRNKGNFPGRFSGRQFSNSRSEMNVSTLELGDSALYLCASSLDDRVLSNTEAFFGQGTRLTVV.

In this sample, this clonotype turned up many times. V usage is TRBV29-1 and J usage is TRBJ2-3, with 7 bases aligning to TRBD1. V trimming: 4 bases; J trimming: 2 bases; junction bases outside the gene matches: 15. From germline, CDR1 is SQVTM and CDR2 ANQGSEA. This CDR3 spans 17 amino acids. The CDR3 loop is CSVVKTGVYYSTDTQYF. The CDR3 bases are TGCAGCGTTGTAAAAACAGGGGTTTACTACTCCACAGATACGCAGTATTTT.

This clonotype was recorded many times. The gene calls are TRBV20-1 and TRBJ2-1; TRBD2 agrees at 12 bases. The V gene end was trimmed by 3 bases and the J gene end by 7 bases; junction bases not matched to a gene: 10. Germline V gene data show CDR1 as DFQATT and CDR2 as SNEGSKA (reference sequence). The CDR3 covers 16 residues. The CDR3 spells CSARGALAGGLNEQFF. The CDR3 region has the DNA TGCAGTGCTAGGGGTGCCCTAGCGGGGGGGCTTAATGAGCAGTTCTTC.

This clonotype was detected ten times or more. The V call is TRBV5-6, the J call TRBJ2-1; TRBD2 aligns across 9 bases. Germline CDR1 and CDR2: SGHDT and YYEEEE. With V trimmed by 6 bases and J by 8 bases, 12 bases remained unmatched. The CDR3 totals 15 residues. The DNA for the CDR3 is TGTGCCAGCACCCCGCGTAGTAGCGGGGGCCATGAGCAGTTCTTC. Translating it yields CASTPRSSGGHEQFF.

V usage is TRBV7-2 and J usage is TRBJ2-1; 10 nucleotides agree with TRBD2. Germline V CDR1 and CDR2: SGHTA, FQGNSA. There are 18 residues in the CDR3. Trimming at V came to 2 bases and at J to 7 bases, leaving 14 bases not matched to a gene. CDR3 in amino acids: CASSLSPSSGRPRNEQFF. The CDR3 DNA sequence: TGTGCCAGCAGCTTATCCCCTTCTAGCGGGAGACCTCGGAATGAGCAGTTCTTC.

This clonotype was counted ten times or more. V gene TRBV20-1 combines with J gene TRBJ2-3, with D maybe TRBD2 (6 bases). Germline-derived CDR1 and CDR2 are DFQATT and SNEGSKA (reference sequence). The CDR3 spans 14 residues. V lost 0 bases, J lost 6 bases, and 13 bases lay in between. The CDR3 DNA reads as TGCAGTGCTAGAGATTTGGCGGGAAGTGATACGCAGTATTTT. This codes for CSARDLAGSDTQYF.

There are many counts of this clonotype. The chain uses TRBV20-1 and TRBJ1-5; D gene unclear. V was trimmed by 3 bases and J by 2 bases, leaving 11 bases between them. Germline-derived CDR1 and CDR2 are DFQATT and SNEGSKA (reference sequence). The CDR3 has 14 amino acids. The CDR3: CSASFGWGNQPQHF. CDR3 coding DNA: TGCAGTGCTAGTTTCGGGTGGGGCAATCAGCCCCAGCATTTT.